This entry lists 12 T cell receptor beta chains sequenced from one sample in a study of blood T cells in healthy people across ages. Primers used in a second PCR of roughly 6 to 11 cycles were a sample-barcoded 5' primer and a J-beta primer mix. TCRdb passed the 5' RACE reads through MiXCR, listing each CDR3 protein once. This sample has more than 1,000,000 distinct CDR3 sequences, with around 25% found just once. The same specimen was also included in a second study, on T cells of mothers and their children.

The sample was blood. The receptors were gathered from a girl aged 2 to 9 in good health.

V and J are TRBV29-1 and TRBJ2-1; D is possibly TRBD1 (6 bases). The J call is in doubt because the DNA end fits TRBJ2-7 better. The CDR3 is 15 amino acids. Germline CDR1 is SQVTM and CDR2 is ANQGSEA. This CDR3 reads CSVTPPDRIAYEQYF. The CDR3 region has the DNA TGCAGCGTGACACCACCCGACAGGATTGCCTACGAGCAGTACTTC.

The rearrangement links TRBV28 to TRBJ2-2; D is perhaps TRBD1 or TRBD2 (5 bases each). Per germline, CDR1 MDHEN and CDR2 SYDVKM. Trimming removed 6 bases at V and 8 bases at J, with 19 bases between. CDR3 length: 15 amino acids. CDR3 bases: TGTGCCAGCAGGAGGGTAGGGACCACCGAGGGGGAGCTGTTTTTT. It translates to CASRRVGTTEGELFF.

The chain carries TRBV20-1 and TRBJ2-3, with D unresolved. Germline lookup yields CDR1 DFQATT and CDR2 SNEGSKA (reference sequence). V lost 0 bases and J 0 bases, leaving 10 bases between the germline ends. The CDR3 is 15 amino acids. The CDR3 sequence is CSARDRGSSTDTQYF. In DNA, the CDR3 is TGCAGTGCTAGAGATCGAGGTTCTAGCACAGATACGCAGTATTTT.

The rearrangement uses TRBV11-2 and TRBJ2-1; 7 bases are a match to TRBD2. The germline gives CDR1 SGHAT, CDR2 FQNNGV. The CDR3 contains 17 residues. Unmatched junction bases numbered 8, after V lost 3 bases and J lost 0 bases. The CDR3 DNA sequence: TGTGCCAGCAGCTTGGGAGGGACCCCGAGCTCCTACAATGAGCAGTTCTTC. Translated: CASSLGGTPSSYNEQFF.

The chain couples TRBV7-9 to TRBJ2-3, with TRBD2 identical over 8 bases. Germline values: CDR1 SEHNR, CDR2 FQNEAQ (reference sequence). Trimming at V came to 6 bases and at J to 2 bases, leaving 16 bases not matched to a gene. The CDR3 runs 18 residues. The CDR3 here is CASRSAPEAGDHTDTQYF. CDR3 bases: TGTGCCAGCAGATCTGCCCCGGAAGCGGGGGACCACACAGATACGCAGTATTTT. Drawing the rest from reference TRBV7-9 and TRBJ2-3, the complete variable domain is DTGVSQNPRHKITKRGQNVTFRCDPISEHNRLYWYRQTLGQGPEFLTYFQNEAQLEKSRLLSDRFSAERPKGSFSTLEIQRTEQGDSAMYLCASRSAPEAGDHTDTQYFGPGTRLTVL.

This clonotype has only a few counts. The chain uses TRBV16 and TRBJ2-7; D is unresolved. This CDR3 has 13 amino acids. The ends were cut back, 8 bases at V and 3 bases at J, with 14 bases in the middle. CDR1 is KGHSY, CDR2 FQNENV, per germline. The CDR3, as DNA: TGTGCCAGCGGAGTGGCAGACAACTACGAGCAGTACTTC. It codes for CASGVADNYEQYF.

V usage is TRBV12-3 or TRBV12-4 and J usage is TRBJ2-5, with D unresolved. CDR3 length: 16 residues. V was pared by 4 bases and J by 0 bases, with 15 bases between. CDR3 coding DNA: TGTGCCAGCAGTTCGACTTCAACCCCATACCAAGAGACCCAGTACTTC. It yields the protein CASSSTSTPYQETQYF.

In this sample, this clonotype turned up a few times. In DNA, the CDR3 is TGTGCCAGCAGTGTTGAGGCCAAAAACATTCAGTACTTC. It is translated as CASSVEAKNIQYF. The J gene is TRBJ2-4, the V gene TRBV2; D gene uncertain. V was trimmed by 4 bases and J by 1 base, leaving 5 bases between them. CDR1 and CDR2 from the germline V gene are SNHLY and FYNNEI. CDR3 size: 13 residues.

The V call is TRBV5-1, the J call TRBJ1-3; D not certain. CDR3 length: 15 residues. CDR1 and CDR2 (germline): SGHRS, YFSETQ. Trimming cost V 0 bases and J 0 bases, with 7 bases left between them. The CDR3 region has the DNA TGCGCCAGCAGCTTGGACGTCGGCTCTGGAAACACCATATATTTT. Translation: CASSLDVGSGNTIYF. Supplemented by reference TRBV5-1 and TRBJ1-3, the full variable domain reads KAGVTQTPRYLIKTRGQQVTLSCSPISGHRSVSWYQQTPGQGLQFLFEYFSETQRNKGNFPGRFSGRQFSNSRSEMNVSTLELGDSALYLCASSLDVGSGNTIYFGEGSWLTVV.

This clonotype was recorded many times. This chain links TRBV12-3 or TRBV12-4 with TRBJ1-4; 9 bases are shared with TRBD1. The CDR3 consists of 16 residues. V lost 6 bases, J lost 6 bases, and 11 bases stayed unmatched. CDR3: CASSHRDRASDEKLFF. In DNA, the CDR3 is TGTGCCAGCAGCCACCGGGACAGGGCATCCGATGAAAAACTGTTTTTT.

This clonotype showed up many times. The V gene is TRBV4-3, the J gene TRBJ2-7, with TRBD1 identical over 8 bases. CDR1 is LGHNA, CDR2 YSLEER, per germline. J lost 4 bases, V lost 4 bases, and 6 bases had no gene match. CDR3 length: 14 residues. CDR3 DNA sequence: TGCGCCAGCAGCCGTGGCAGGGGGCGATACGAGCAGTACTTC. Its translation is CASSRGRGRYEQYF.

This clonotype came up many times. The chain has TRBV20-1 and TRBJ2-5; TRBD2 matches at 8 bases. The J segment lost 5 bases and the V segment lost 8 bases, leaving 7 bases of the junction unmatched. Germline lookup yields CDR1 DFQATT and CDR2 SNEGSKA (reference sequence). This CDR3 spans 12 amino acids. The CDR3 is CSTWTSTETQYF. CDR3 sequence (DNA): TGCAGTACCTGGACTAGCACGGAGACCCAGTACTTC.